These 30 T cell receptor beta chains originate from one sample sequenced in a study of cytomegalovirus exposure and HLA in healthy donors. A multiplex PCR was run with 60 Vbeta primers and 13 Jbeta primers. Assay: immunoSEQ multiplex PCR; the TCRdb copy retains only in-frame clones and omits some. The data show 150,000 or so clones, about two thirds seen once. Specimen: PBMCs. The receptors come from a woman aged 55 to 70 in good health and CMV-seropositive.

This clone was seen a handful of times. This sequence joins TRBV19 and TRBJ2-1; 7 bases align to TRBD2. The CDR3 has 16 amino acids. Germline CDR1 is LNHDA and CDR2 is SQIVND (reference sequence). V was clipped by 6 bases and J by 0 bases; unmatched bases: 8. The chain's CDR3 is CASSRRDYGSYNEQFF. The CDR3 nucleotides are TGTGCCAGTAGCCGCAGGGACTACGGCTCCTACAATGAGCAGTTCTTC.

The DNA of the CDR3 is TGCGCCAGCAGCTTGGAAGCGGCAGGGGGCTTCGCTGAAGCTTTCTTT. Translating gives CASSLEAAGGFAEAFF. The J gene is TRBJ1-1, the V gene TRBV5-1, with 8 bases identical to TRBD1. Per germline, CDR1 SGHRS and CDR2 YFSETQ. This CDR3 is 16 amino acids long. V trimming: 0 bases; J trimming: 6 bases; junction bases outside the gene matches: 10.

The chain employs TRBV28 and TRBJ2-3; D is possibly TRBD2 (5 bases). V was cut by 3 bases and J by 4 bases, with 5 bases left in between. This CDR3 has 12 residues. The germline V gene has CDR1 MDHEN and CDR2 SYDVKM. The CDR3 protein is CASSLRADTQYF. The CDR3 DNA reads as TGTGCCAGCAGTTTGAGGGCAGATACGCAGTATTTT.

The rearrangement links TRBV5-1 to TRBJ2-5; the D gene is possibly TRBD2 (6 bases). The DNA end favors TRBJ2-7, so the J call may be wrong. Germline V lookup: CDR1 SGHRS, CDR2 YFSETQ. This CDR3 spans 14 amino acids. The CDR3 protein is CASSAGPMNYEQYF. In DNA form, the CDR3 reads TGCGCCAGCAGCGCGGGACCGATGAACTACGAGCAGTACTTC.

The chain recombines TRBV25-1 with TRBJ2-3, with 9 bases fitting TRBD1. The V and J ends lost 2 bases and 2 bases, in that order; junction bases with no gene match: 2. Germline V gives CDR1 MGHDK, CDR2 SYGVNS. The CDR3 spans 15 residues. CDR3 region: CASSEGTGPTDTQYF. CDR3 DNA sequence: TGTGCCAGCAGTGAAGGGACAGGGCCCACAGATACGCAGTATTTT.

This clone was recorded once. The chain couples TRBV5-1 to TRBJ2-7; 9 bases line up with TRBD1. There are 16 residues in the CDR3. The germline gives CDR1 SGHRS, CDR2 YFSETQ. Trimming removed 4 bases from V and 0 bases from J; junction bases left unmatched: 8. CDR3 coding DNA: TGCGCCAGCAGCGGACCCGGGACAGGGCTCTCCTACGAGCAGTACTTC. Amino acids: CASSGPGTGLSYEQYF. Complete variable domain (other parts from reference TRBV5-1 and TRBJ2-7): KAGVTQTPRYLIKTRGQQVTLSCSPISGHRSVSWYQQTPGQGLQFLFEYFSETQRNKGNFPGRFSGRQFSNSRSEMNVSTLELGDSALYLCASSGPGTGLSYEQYFGPGTRLTVT.

The chain's CDR3 is CASSVSGNRPDTQYF. The CDR3 bases are TGTGCCAGCAGTGTATCCGGGAACCGACCAGATACGCAGTATTTT. The chain employs TRBV7-2 and TRBJ2-3, with D possibly TRBD2 on 5 matching bases. V gave up 6 bases and J gave up 4 bases, with 17 bases separating them. This CDR3 contains 15 residues. In germline, CDR1 is SGHTA, CDR2 FQGNSA.

The V gene is TRBV6-5, the J gene TRBJ1-5; TRBD1 matches 7 bases. Trimming at V came to 5 bases and at J to 7 bases, leaving 5 bases not matched to a gene. CDR1 MNHEY and CDR2 SVGAGI come from the germline V gene. CDR3 length equals 13 residues. In nucleotides, the CDR3 is TGTGCCAGCAGTGAAACAGGGGCGCAGCCCCAGCATTTT. Protein product: CASSETGAQPQHF.

This clone showed up just once. This chain connects TRBV29-1 to TRBJ1-1; 7 positions match TRBD1. CDR1 and CDR2 from the germline V gene are SQVTM and ANQGSEA. CDR3 length: 13 residues. Trimming took 2 bases from V and 11 from J; bases not matched to a gene: 11. The CDR3, as DNA: TGCAGCGTTGAACTTACAGGGGACCTGAGGGCTTTCTTT. Its translation: CSVELTGDLRAFF.

This clone was observed a single time. The gene calls are TRBV7-9 and TRBJ2-7; tentatively, D is TRBD2 (5 bases). Trimming shortened V by 3 bases and J by 2 bases, and 17 bases separated the two germline ends. The CDR3 is made up of 16 amino acids. Germline-derived CDR1 and CDR2 are SEHNR and FQNEAQ (reference sequence). CDR3 amino acids: CASSFGGPQATYEQYF. The CDR3 coding sequence is TGTGCCAGCAGCTTCGGCGGGCCCCAGGCAACCTACGAGCAGTACTTC.

The CDR3, as DNA: TGTGCCAGCGGACTGTCCGCGAACACTGAAGCTTTCTTT. Translation: CASGLSANTEAFF. The V gene is TRBV28, the J gene TRBJ1-1; D remains unclear. CDR3 size: 13 residues. With 8 bases removed from V and 1 base from J, the gap between germline ends came to 11 bases. Germline V gene sequence: CDR1 MDHEN, CDR2 SYDVKM.

The genes are TRBV12-5 and TRBJ2-7; 7 bases line up with TRBD1. There are 15 residues in the CDR3. CDR1 and CDR2 (germline): LGHNT, FRNRAP. Trimming removed 0 bases from V and 6 bases from J; junction bases left unmatched: 8. DNA for the CDR3: TGTGCTAGTGGTTTGGTAATAGGGGGCAGGGGCGAGCAGTACTTC. Its translation is CASGLVIGGRGEQYF.

The rearrangement links TRBV19 to TRBJ1-2; possibly TRBD1 for D (6 bases). From germline, CDR1 is LNHDA and CDR2 SQIVND (reference sequence). V was cut by 7 bases and J by 3 bases, with 12 bases left in between. The CDR3 runs to 13 residues. The CDR3 here is CASNNRVDYGYTF. CDR3 bases: TGTGCCAGTAACAACAGGGTGGACTATGGCTACACCTTC.

This chain links TRBV30 with TRBJ2-1, with D possibly TRBD2 on 6 matching bases. Germline CDR1 reads GTSNPN; CDR2 reads SVGIG (reference sequence). The V gene lost 0 bases and the J gene lost 6 bases, with 21 bases spanning the gap. The CDR3 loop spans 17 amino acids. The CDR3 region has the DNA TGTGCCTGGAGTGTACGGGGGTGGACGAGATTTGGCAATGAGCAGTTCTTC. This gives the protein CAWSVRGWTRFGNEQFF.

This sequence joins TRBV28 and TRBJ1-5; 7 bases are a match to TRBD1. The V and J ends lost 9 bases and 0 bases, in that order; junction bases with no gene match: 14. There are 17 residues in the CDR3. Germline V lookup: CDR1 MDHEN, CDR2 SYDVKM. This CDR3 is CASNTPGGRYSNQPQHF. As DNA, the CDR3 is TGTGCCAGTAATACACCAGGGGGAAGGTATAGCAATCAGCCCCAGCATTTT.

The chain has TRBV5-1 and TRBJ2-5; 9 positions agree with TRBD1. With 4 bases clipped from V and 4 bases from J, the junction kept 5 bases outside the gene matches. The CDR3 is made up of 14 amino acids. CDR1 and CDR2 (germline): SGHRS, YFSETQ. The CDR3 protein is CASSPRQGVETQYF. In DNA, the CDR3 is TGCGCCAGCAGCCCGAGACAGGGGGTAGAGACCCAGTACTTC.

V gene TRBV6-1 combines with J gene TRBJ2-7, with 11 bases that match TRBD1. The CDR3 runs to 19 residues. Germline V CDR1 and CDR2: MNHNS, SASEGT. Trimming at V came to 3 bases and at J to 3 bases, leaving 16 bases not matched to a gene. Written as DNA, the CDR3 is TGTGCCAGCAGTGACCAAATGAGACTCACCGGGACAGGGGGCTACGAGCAGTACTTC. Translated, it gives CASSDQMRLTGTGGYEQYF.

The chain has TRBV5-1 and TRBJ1-4; 7 bases are shared with TRBD1. J lost 8 bases, V lost 3 bases, and 13 bases had no gene match. Germline V lookup: CDR1 SGHRS, CDR2 YFSETQ. This CDR3 region has 16 residues. CDR3 nucleotides: TGCGCCAGCAGCTCCCAGCCGACAGGGATGAGGGAAAAACTGTTTTTT. It encodes CASSSQPTGMREKLFF.

The chain is built from TRBV15 and TRBJ2-1; the D gene is possibly TRBD1 (7 bases). The germline V gene encodes CDR1 LNHNV and CDR2 YYDKDF (reference sequence). Trimming removed 0 bases at V and 6 bases at J, with 12 bases between. The CDR3 is 15 residues long. The CDR3 DNA is TGTGCCACCAGCAGAGATCGGCGGGACAGCAATGAGCAGTTCTTC. Its protein is CATSRDRRDSNEQFF.

V is TRBV19 and J is TRBJ2-2, with D unresolved. The CDR3 totals 13 residues. V lost 5 bases and J lost 1, with 5 bases in between. Germline lookup yields CDR1 LNHDA and CDR2 SQIVND (reference sequence). The chain's CDR3 is CASSAGNTGELFF. The DNA for the CDR3 is TGTGCCAGTAGTGCAGGGAACACCGGGGAGCTGTTTTTT.

The sample holds one count of this clone. This sequence joins TRBV5-5 and TRBJ1-1, with D possibly matching TRBD1 (6 bases). Germline values: CDR1 SGHKS, CDR2 YYEKEE (reference sequence). CDR3 length: 15 amino acids. Trimming shortened V by 4 bases and J by 1 base, and 14 bases separated the two germline ends. CDR3 DNA: TGTGCCAGCAGCGAGCGGGGACACCGGAACACTGAAGCTTTCTTT. The encoded protein is CASSERGHRNTEAFF.

The chain is built from TRBV28 and TRBJ1-1, with 8 bases identical to TRBD1. Germline lookup yields CDR1 MDHEN and CDR2 SYDVKM. After removal of 7 bases from V and 1 base from J, the junction contained 5 bases not matched to a gene. The CDR3 spans 14 residues. The CDR3 loop reads CASTRQGRNTEAFF. The CDR3 coding sequence is TGTGCCAGCACCCGACAGGGGAGGAACACTGAAGCTTTCTTT.

This clone was recorded once. The gene calls are TRBV28 and TRBJ2-1; the D gene is possibly TRBD1 (6 bases). V lost 7 bases and J lost 9, with 16 bases in between. The CDR3 totals 13 residues. Germline V lookup: CDR1 MDHEN, CDR2 SYDVKM. CDR3 in DNA: TGTGCCAGCAAATACCACAGGGTTAGTGAGCAGTTCTTC. It translates to CASKYHRVSEQFF.

The chain uses TRBV6-1 and TRBJ1-2; 9 bases fit TRBD1. Unmatched junction bases numbered 9, after V lost 6 bases and J lost 4 bases. Germline CDR1 reads MNHNS; CDR2 reads SASEGT. The CDR3 spans 15 residues. The CDR3, as DNA: TGTGCCAGCAGCACAAGGGACAGGGAGGCCTATGGCTACACCTTC. Translation gives CASSTRDREAYGYTF.

The chain is built from TRBV7-3 and TRBJ2-6, with D possibly TRBD1 on 6 matching bases. In germline, CDR1 is SGHTA, CDR2 FQGTGA. This CDR3 has 16 residues. The V end lost 5 bases, the J end lost 2 bases, and 13 bases lay between the germline ends. DNA for the CDR3: TGTGCCAGCAGCCCGACCGACAGGACTGGGGCCAACGTCCTGACTTTC. Residues: CASSPTDRTGANVLTF.

The table lists this clone with a count of one. CDR3 coding DNA: TGCGCCAGCAGCCCTCGGGACTCTGGAAACACCATATATTTT. It specifies CASSPRDSGNTIYF. The J gene is TRBJ1-3, the V gene TRBV5-1; D remains ambiguous. Trimming removed 4 bases at V and 0 bases at J, with 8 bases between. The CDR3 loop spans 14 amino acids. Germline values: CDR1 SGHRS, CDR2 YFSETQ.

The V call is TRBV6-1, the J call TRBJ2-1; 7 nucleotides align to TRBD1. The germline V gene encodes CDR1 MNHNS and CDR2 SASEGT. The CDR3 spans 15 residues. Germline trimming cut 5 bases from V and 1 base from J; bases unmatched to any gene: 5. The CDR3 reads CASSRDSVSYNEQFF. CDR3 DNA sequence: TGTGCCAGCAGTAGGGACAGTGTTTCCTACAATGAGCAGTTCTTC.

This clone was picked up a small number of times. The genes are TRBV6-1 and TRBJ1-2; TRBD1 is a possible D gene (5 bases). The germline V and J ends were trimmed by 1 base and 8 bases, with 20 bases remaining between them. Germline V gene data show CDR1 as MNHNS and CDR2 as SASEGT. The CDR3 loop spans 16 amino acids. The CDR3 region is CASSEGGRGRPTGYTF. CDR3 in DNA: TGTGCCAGCAGTGAAGGAGGTAGGGGCCGACCGACCGGCTACACCTTC.

This chain links TRBV28 with TRBJ1-3; the match to TRBD1 covers 10 bases. The CDR3 has 17 residues. Trimming took 6 bases from V and 0 from J; bases not matched to a gene: 8. In germline, CDR1 is MDHEN, CDR2 SYDVKM. In DNA, the CDR3 is TGTGCCAGCAGCCTGAGGACAGGGGGACTCTCTGGAAACACCATATATTTT. Protein product: CASSLRTGGLSGNTIYF.

Here the CDR3 reads CASSRREQETQYF. The CDR3 DNA is TGTGCCAGCAGTCGCAGGGAACAAGAGACCCAGTACTTC. The chain couples TRBV27 to TRBJ2-5; possibly TRBD1 for D (5 bases). The germline V gene has CDR1 MNHEY and CDR2 SMNVEV (reference sequence). V lost 5 bases, J lost 2 bases, and 9 bases lay in between. The CDR3 extends over 13 amino acids.